Following are 25 T cell receptor beta chains from one sample sequenced in a study of T cell responses to AZD1222 COVID-19 vaccine. Clones were sequenced by immunoSEQ multiplex PCR, and TCRdb holds only the in-frame ones, with some missing. This table has approximately 100,000 clones, around nine tenths appearing once. The starting material was peripheral blood, obtained on day 0 of AZD1222 vaccination. Receptors originate from an adult in good health.

The chain is built from TRBV19 and TRBJ1-6, with 11 bases identical to TRBD1. Germline CDR1 LNHDA, CDR2 SQIVND (reference sequence). V shed 4 bases and J 6 bases; nucleotides not matched to a gene: 5. This CDR3 has 16 residues. CDR3 nucleotide sequence: TGTGCCAGTAGTAATCCGGGACAGGGGGTTAATTCACCCCTCCACTTT. Translation: CASSNPGQGVNSPLHF.

The chain combines TRBV9 with TRBJ2-5, with D possibly matching TRBD1 (5 bases). CDR3 size: 14 residues. The germline V gene has CDR1 SGDLS and CDR2 YYNGEE. The ends were cut back, 3 bases at V and 0 bases at J, with 9 bases in the middle. The CDR3 region has the DNA TGTGCCAGCAGCGCCTCAGGGTACCAAGAGACCCAGTACTTC. This translates into CASSASGYQETQYF.

The rearrangement joins TRBV5-5 to TRBJ2-7, with D unclear. CDR1 and CDR2 (germline): SGHKS, YYEKEE (reference sequence). Trimming removed 5 bases at V and 1 base at J, with 7 bases between. This CDR3 spans 12 amino acids. The CDR3 bases are TGTGCCAGCAGAGGCACGTCCTACGAGCAGTACTTC. Its translation is CASRGTSYEQYF.

This chain joins TRBV10-3 and TRBJ1-2, with 8 bases identical to TRBD1. The CDR3 totals 15 residues. Unmatched junction bases numbered 13, after V lost 5 bases and J lost 8 bases. Germline V CDR1 and CDR2: ENHRY, SYGVKD. The CDR3 bases are TGTGCCATCAGTATTGAAAGACAGGGGTCGAACGGCTACACCTTC. It codes for CAISIERQGSNGYTF.

V gene TRBV6-4 combines with J gene TRBJ2-7, with 7 positions matching TRBD1. Per the germline V gene, CDR1 is MRHNA and CDR2 is SNTAGT. CDR3 length equals 14 residues. V trimming: 4 bases; J trimming: 5 bases; junction bases outside the gene matches: 8. CDR3 bases: TGTGCCAGCAGTGTCGAACAGGGGTCCAACGAGCAGTACTTC. As protein: CASSVEQGSNEQYF.

The V gene is TRBV7-8, the J gene TRBJ2-2, with no clear D. Germline V gene data show CDR1 as SGHVS and CDR2 as FQNEAQ. The CDR3 has 15 residues. Trimming left V 1 base short and J 3 bases short, with 9 bases between. The CDR3, as DNA: TGTGCCAGCAGCTTAGATGGGCAGTACACCGGGGAGCTGTTTTTT. Encoded protein: CASSLDGQYTGELFF.

This clone was picked up one time. This rearrangement joins TRBV29-1 to TRBJ2-7; the D gene is possibly TRBD2 (6 bases). CDR1 is SQVTM, CDR2 ANQGSEA, per germline. V was clipped by 4 bases and J by 5 bases, with 9 bases between them. There are 11 residues in the CDR3. CDR3 amino acids: CSVVGGDEQYF. CDR3 in DNA: TGCAGCGTTGTCGGGGGTGACGAGCAGTACTTC.

This chain connects TRBV3-1 (or the pseudogene TRBV3-2) to TRBJ2-7; a weak D match, TRBD2 (5 bases). The V gene lost 0 bases and the J gene lost 9 bases, with 12 bases spanning the gap. Germline values: CDR1 LGHDT, CDR2 YNNKEL (reference sequence). This CDR3 region has 13 residues. The CDR3 spells CASSQDPSLGQYF. The CDR3 DNA reads as TGTGCCAGCAGCCAAGACCCTAGCCTCGGGCAGTACTTC.

The gene calls are TRBV6-5 and TRBJ1-5, with 8 bases fitting TRBD1. Germline lookup yields CDR1 MNHEY and CDR2 SVGAGI. The CDR3 is made up of 15 amino acids. V lost 7 bases and J lost 4; bases outside the gene matches: 9. The CDR3 loop reads CASKPPRGHNQPQHF. The CDR3 DNA sequence: TGTGCCAGCAAACCCCCCAGGGGGCATAATCAGCCCCAGCATTTT.

The genes are TRBV28 and TRBJ1-1, with a possible D match to TRBD1 (5 bases). The ends were cut back, 5 bases at V and 4 bases at J, with 8 bases in the middle. Germline V gene data show CDR1 as MDHEN and CDR2 as SYDVKM. The CDR3 contains 12 residues. The chain's CDR3 is CASSRDGTEAFF. Written as DNA, the CDR3 is TGTGCCAGCAGTCGGGACGGCACTGAAGCTTTCTTT. The full variable domain, completed using reference TRBV28 and TRBJ1-1, is DVKVTQSSRYLVKRTGEKVFLECVQDMDHENMFWYRQDPGLGLRLIYFSYDVKMKEKGDIPEGYSVSREKKERFSLILESASTNQTSMYLCASSRDGTEAFFGQGTRLTVV.

The rearrangement uses TRBV6-1 and TRBJ1-2; 8 nucleotides line up with TRBD1. With 3 bases clipped from V and 7 bases from J, the junction kept 7 bases outside the gene matches. Per germline, CDR1 MNHNS and CDR2 SASEGT. There are 14 residues in the CDR3. In nucleotides, the CDR3 is TGTGCCAGCAGTGACAGGACAGGGAGCGCTGGCTACACCTTC. Translation: CASSDRTGSAGYTF.

The chain employs TRBV19 and TRBJ1-2; a weak D match, TRBD1 (6 bases). Trimming took 1 base from V and 7 from J, leaving 13 bases between them. Germline V CDR1 and CDR2: LNHDA, SQIVND (reference sequence). This CDR3 is built from 14 residues. CDR3 region: CASSIGDHRVGYTF. CDR3 sequence (DNA): TGTGCCAGTAGTATAGGGGATCACAGGGTTGGCTACACCTTC.

The chain couples TRBV3-1 (or the pseudogene TRBV3-2) to TRBJ1-6; possibly TRBD1 for D (5 bases). In germline, CDR1 is LGHDT, CDR2 YNNKEL (reference sequence). The CDR3 sequence is 14 residues long. V shed 3 bases and J shed 7 bases, with 10 bases lying between them. CDR3 DNA: TGTGCCAGCAGCCATGACAGATCCAATTCACCCCTCCACTTT. This sequence encodes CASSHDRSNSPLHF.

The chain employs TRBV19 and TRBJ1-5; D is undetermined. This CDR3 has 18 residues. Germline-derived CDR1 and CDR2 are LNHDA and SQIVND (reference sequence). The V gene lost 5 bases and the J gene lost 2 bases, with 22 bases spanning the gap. CDR3 nucleotides: TGTGCCAGTAGTCCGCCCTTGGCCAGCCTAAGAGGCAATCAGCCCCAGCATTTT. It yields the protein CASSPPLASLRGNQPQHF.

The chain couples TRBV19 to TRBJ2-3; 8 bases match TRBD1. This CDR3 is 18 amino acids long. With 7 bases clipped from V and 4 bases from J, the junction kept 19 bases outside the gene matches. The germline CDR1 and CDR2 sequences are LNHDA and SQIVND (reference sequence). The CDR3 loop is CASTPGQGIPPGADTQYF. DNA of the CDR3: TGTGCCAGTACCCCAGGACAGGGAATACCCCCAGGGGCAGATACGCAGTATTTT.

This clone was observed once. The chain couples TRBV28 to TRBJ2-1; 10 bases are shared with TRBD1. Looked up from germline, CDR1 is MDHEN and CDR2 is SYDVKM. CDR3 length: 17 amino acids. With 6 bases clipped from V and 7 bases from J, the junction kept 15 bases outside the gene matches. CDR3 DNA: TGTGCCAGCAGACCCGAACTAGGACAGGGGGAATCGAATGAGCAGTTCTTC. It specifies CASRPELGQGESNEQFF. The entire variable domain, with the rest obtained from reference TRBV28 and TRBJ2-1, is as follows: DVKVTQSSRYLVKRTGEKVFLECVQDMDHENMFWYRQDPGLGLRLIYFSYDVKMKEKGDIPEGYSVSREKKERFSLILESASTNQTSMYLCASRPELGQGESNEQFFGPGTRLTVL.

CDR3 DNA sequence: TGCGCCAGCAGCCTTACCGGACAGCCGTCCTCTGGGGCCAACGTCCTGACTTTC. Translation gives CASSLTGQPSSGANVLTF. The chain uses TRBV5-1 and TRBJ2-6; tentative D call: TRBD1 (6 bases). V was clipped by 4 bases and J by 0 bases, with 17 bases between them. Germline CDR1 reads SGHRS; CDR2 reads YFSETQ. This CDR3 is built from 18 residues.

The J gene is TRBJ2-1, the V gene TRBV4-2; 8 positions match TRBD2. Germline values: CDR1 LGHNA, CDR2 YNFKEQ. J lost 5 bases, V lost 3 bases, and 12 bases had no gene match. The CDR3 consists of 17 residues. CDR3 DNA: TGTGCCAGCAGCCAGATACTAGCACACGGGGGGGACAATGAGCAGTTCTTC. Protein: CASSQILAHGGDNEQFF.

In regard to this clone: Other nucleotide sequences in the sample specify the same CDR3. The CDR3: CASSLDGDYGYTF. The CDR3 coding sequence is TGTGCCAGCAGCTTAGATGGGGACTATGGCTACACCTTC. The chain joins TRBV7-9 to TRBJ1-2; D is unresolved. With 1 base removed from V and 3 bases from J, the gap between germline ends came to 6 bases. Germline CDR1 and CDR2: SEHNR and FQNEAQ (reference sequence). The CDR3 runs 13 residues.

This chain uses TRBV19 with TRBJ1-1, with 11 bases lining up with TRBD1. The J segment lost 11 bases and the V segment lost 4 bases, leaving 6 bases of the junction unmatched. CDR3 size: 13 residues. Germline CDR1 reads LNHDA; CDR2 reads SQIVND (reference sequence). The CDR3 loop reads CASSTGQGARAFF. The CDR3 DNA is TGTGCCAGTAGTACCGGACAGGGGGCGCGGGCTTTCTTT.

The chain is built from TRBV19 and TRBJ2-7; D gene uncertain. The germline CDR1 and CDR2 sequences are LNHDA and SQIVND (reference sequence). CDR3 size: 14 residues. V lost 1 base to trimming and J lost 3 bases, with 10 bases between them. The DNA for the CDR3 is TGTGCCAGTAGTATAGGTCCAGAGATCTACGAGCAGTACTTC. Residues: CASSIGPEIYEQYF.

In DNA form, the CDR3 reads TGTGCCAGCAGCCCGACGACAGGGCCCTACGAGCAGTACTTC. Encoded protein: CASSPTTGPYEQYF. The chain has TRBV11-2 and TRBJ2-7; 7 nucleotides line up with TRBD1. Germline V lookup: CDR1 SGHAT, CDR2 FQNNGV. The CDR3 is 14 residues long. The J segment lost 2 bases and the V segment lost 5 bases, leaving 6 bases of the junction unmatched.

The chain has TRBV10-3 and TRBJ1-5, with D possibly being TRBD1 (6 bases). CDR1 is ENHRY, CDR2 SYGVKD, per germline. V dropped 3 bases and J dropped 4 bases, with 10 bases sitting between them. This CDR3 is 14 amino acids long. In DNA form, the CDR3 reads TGTGCCATCAGTGAAGGAGGGGGTAATCAGCCCCAGCATTTT. Translation: CAISEGGGNQPQHF.

J is TRBJ2-3 and V is TRBV7-9; 7 nucleotides line up with TRBD1. Losses at the gene ends were 1 base for V and 0 bases for J; bases not matched to a gene: 4. From germline, CDR1 is SEHNR and CDR2 FQNEAQ (reference sequence). The CDR3 has 16 residues. DNA for the CDR3: TGTGCCAGCAGCTTAGTGACAGGGAGTAGCACAGATACGCAGTATTTT. This translates into CASSLVTGSSTDTQYF.

The chain is built from TRBV10-3 and TRBJ1-1; perhaps TRBD1 as D (6 bases). The CDR3 totals 13 residues. Germline assignment: CDR1 ENHRY and CDR2 SYGVKD. Deletions cut 6 bases from V and 2 bases from J, with 10 bases between. In DNA, the CDR3 is TGTGCCATCAGGGGGACAACTAACACTGAAGCTTTCTTT. Its protein product is CAIRGTTNTEAFF.